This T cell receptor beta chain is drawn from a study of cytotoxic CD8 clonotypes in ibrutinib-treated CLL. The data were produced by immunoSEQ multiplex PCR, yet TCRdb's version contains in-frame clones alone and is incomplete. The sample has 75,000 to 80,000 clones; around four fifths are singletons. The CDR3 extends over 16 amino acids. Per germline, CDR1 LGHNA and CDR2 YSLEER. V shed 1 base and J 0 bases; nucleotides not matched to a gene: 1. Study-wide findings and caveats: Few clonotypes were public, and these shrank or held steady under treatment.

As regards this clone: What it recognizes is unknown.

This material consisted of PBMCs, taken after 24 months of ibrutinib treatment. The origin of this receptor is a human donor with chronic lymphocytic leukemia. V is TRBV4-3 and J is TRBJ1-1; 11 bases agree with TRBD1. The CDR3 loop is CASSQGTGGLNTEAFF. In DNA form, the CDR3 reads TGCGCCAGCAGCCAAGGGACAGGGGGCCTGAACACTGAAGCTTTCTTT.